This T cell receptor (beta chain) originates from a study of T cell changes during pregnancy in multiple sclerosis (dated by TCRdb to between 2019 and 2020). At the level of the whole study: The study looked at changes in the T cell repertoire across pregnancy in women with multiple sclerosis.

Details on this clone: Its recognized antigen is unknown. No much larger clone exists at a distance of one base, and base qualities are not known.

Library prep was done by the immunoSEQ multiplex PCR assay. In its TCRdb copy, this immuneACCESS table keeps in-frame sequences only and misses some clones. Where compared with another copy, unresolved V genes explain less than half of these, and the others have no known cause. This sample comprises about 15,000 clones, 65% to 90% of them detected only once. The leading ten clones occupy 17% of the sample. The CDR3 starts with the cysteine, ends with the phenylalanine, and has 15 residues. The retained sequence is limited to the CDR3, 45 bases, with the frame set at the first base. CDR1 and CDR2 (SEHNR, FQNEAQ) derive from the germline V gene (reference sequence). Trimming leaves V shorter by 5 bases and J shorter by 1 base, with the junction holding 3 bases beyond the gene matches.

This receptor was taken from a female donor in good health, enrolled as a control in a pregnancy study. Rearrangement joined TRBV7-9 to TRBJ1-4, and 8 junction bases match TRBD1. Source: CD8+ T cells from peripheral blood mononuclear cells, taken after pregnancy. The nucleotide sequence reads TGTGCCAGCAGCGTCGGACAGGGAACTAATGAAAAACTGTTTTTT. Translated, this is CASSVGQGTNEKLFF.